This TCR beta chain was sequenced during a study of blood T cells in healthy people across ages (dated by TCRdb to between 2015 and 2016). Regarding the study in general: Template switching captured roughly one uniquely barcoded TCR beta cDNA molecule per two T cells in model experiments. The study measured age-related changes in TCR beta repertoire diversity using deep sequencing normalized with unique cDNA molecular identifiers. The donors were split into four age groups: young (average 16 years), middle-aged (roughly 39), aged (over 55) and long-lived (approximately 80). Using the same blood draw, the study looked at two additional independent replicas of 1 million unique cDNA reads for two donors, one aged 18 to 29 and the other aged 80 or older. Study-wide conclusions, independent of this receptor: Because the CMV infection status of the donors was unknown, age-related changes in expanded clonotypes may potentially have been confounded. Estimates of total diversity based on one million sequenced T cells were regarded as lower bounds and as underestimates. Conclusive comparison of naive and antigen-experienced compartments was prevented by the profiling of bulk unsorted PBMCs. The long-lived group showed more naive CD4+ T cells, fewer expanded clones and increased TCR diversity than the aged group, suggesting age selection. Observed TCR beta diversity per million T cells fell roughly linearly with age, and a significant reduction was already apparent by age approximately 40. Observed TCR beta diversity correlated strongly with the percentage of naive T cells measured by flow cytometry.

The CDR3 numbers 15 residues from cysteine through phenylalanine. Of all the DNA, just the CDR3 is kept, 45 bases in frame from base 1. Ends trimmed: V by 7 bases, J by 3 bases; bases unmatched to a gene: 7. CDR1 and CDR2 are read off the germline V gene as MDHEN and SYDVKM. The protocol used for the library was 5' RACE. The reads were generated on an Illumina HiSeq 2500. The second PCR ran for about 6 to 12 cycles and used a J-beta primer mix along with a sample-barcoded 5' primer. A unique molecular identifier was introduced onto each TCR beta cDNA molecule by a template-switch 5' adaptor carrying 12 random nucleotides. Each sample yielded at least 2.5 million CDR3-containing paired-end reads. First-strand cDNA synthesis was performed from all RNA using the Mint cDNA synthesis kit, with priming by a TRBC-specific oligonucleotide. Following uracil-DNA glycosylase treatment, a first 18-cycle PCR with universal primers M1SS and BC2_uni_R was performed on all cDNA. The original methods were these. For normalization, 1 million high-quality reads, each with a distinct molecular identifier, were randomly selected from each sample. Instead of being binned into consensus sequences, reads with shared molecular identifiers were discarded. MiTCR, with a Q25 quality threshold and the strictest error-elimination algorithm, was used for CDR3 identification, clonotype clustering and error correction. A nonparametric unseen species model with Euler transformation was used to estimate a lower bound on total TCR beta diversity. The public reads were reprocessed in TCRdb via fastp at Q25 and MiXCR, keeping in-frame beta chains. Each entry merges the rows of one CDR3 protein and shows their most common DNA and genes. The V and J calls reflect TCRdb's pipeline rather than the authors' work. Recorded for this sample are over 450,000 distinct CDR3 sequences; less than 25% of them occurred a single time. The ten largest account for under 9% of the sample.

In the case of this clonotype: The clone's antigen remains unknown. No qualities accompany the bases; no much larger clone lies one base away.

The donors were roughly 40 Caucasian individuals from Russia, aged roughly 6 to 100 years, who were systemically healthy. About 10 milliliters of peripheral blood were collected from each donor into EDTA-treated Vacutainer tubes. Ficoll-Paque density-gradient centrifugation was used to isolate PBMCs, with at least 7 million obtained per sample. Trizol reagent was used to extract total RNA from the PBMCs, yielding at least 6 micrograms per sample. The percentages of naive CD45RAhigh/CD27high T cells were determined by flow cytometry on a PBMC aliquot from every donor. The same sample was also studied in work on T cells of mothers and their children. That second publication adds: Nine systemically healthy Caucasian individuals, comprising three mothers and their six children, were included as donors. cDNA synthesis consumed the entire amount of extracted RNA, loaded at approximately 1.6 ug RNA in each 15 ul reaction. In the second PCR, sample barcodes and 2-4 random nucleotides were introduced via the M1S primer. Over 8 million TCR beta CDR3 reads came from each mother, compared with millions of reads from each child. TCR recombination output is similarly shaped by thymic selection in related and unrelated pairs, with a minor effect exerted by inherited differences. Normalized repertoire overlap was always found to be slightly, but never significantly, higher in related mother-child pairs than in unrelated mother-child pairs. Persistent microchimeric T cell clones were not detected, at a sensitivity of approximately 93 clones per million clonotypes. The study used deep NGS to compare TCR beta repertoires of mothers and children, seeking features distinguishing related mother-child pairs from unrelated individuals. The mean age was around 42 +/- 4 years for the mothers and roughly 10 +/- 4 years for the children. After adapter ligation with NEBNext reagents, the libraries were sequenced on Illumina HiSeq 2000 with 100+100 nt paired-end reads. To avoid cross-contamination, the mother libraries and the child libraries were prepared a month apart and sequenced in separate runs. For each donor, between about 500,000 and 2,200,000 distinct TCR beta clonotypes were identified. Naive TCR beta clonotypes were estimated from low-frequency clonotypes matched to each donor's FACS-determined naive share, without sorting.

Material: blood. The chain joins TRBV28 to TRBJ1-4; 8 nucleotides in the junction match TRBD1. The TCR was taken from a boy aged 5-17 years in good health. Read as DNA, the sequence is TGTGCCAGCACCAAACAGGGGGGAGCTAATGAAAAACTGTTTTTT. This translates into CASTKQGGANEKLFF.